The 13 T cell receptor beta chains presented below share a single source sample, sequenced in a study of T-cell reconstitution after alpha-beta-depleted transplantation in children (dated by TCRdb to the mid-2010s). Libraries came from PCR. Sequenced on an Illumina HiSeq 2500. TCR library preparation used molecular barcoding, with unique molecular identifiers applied to normalize quantification of the TCRbeta repertoire. TCRdb trimmed the raw reads at Q25, called clones with MiXCR and kept productive beta chains. Each CDR3 protein appears once, grouped with its most common genes and DNA. In this sample the table shows around 600,000 distinct CDR3 sequences, about 10% of which occur a single time. The biggest ten clones account for less than 5% of the sample. Specimen: PBMCs from the stem cell graft donor, collected from the stem cell graft. These receptors were obtained from a human donor who donated a stem cell graft to a child with acute myeloid leukemia.

Regarding this clonotype: Just one base apart from a much larger clone, this may be a read error. The chain carries TRBV7-2 and TRBJ2-3, with TRBD2 matching 9 bases. This CDR3 comprises 15 residues. Germline CDR1 is SGHTA and CDR2 is FQGNSA. The CDR3, as DNA: TGTGCCAGCAGCGCTCTAGCGGGGAGCACAGATGCGCAGTATTTT. This encodes CASSALAGSTDAQYF. Based on the CDR3 plus reference TRBV7-2 and TRBJ2-3, the full variable domain is GAGVSQSPSNKVTEKGKDVELRCDPISGHTALYWYRQSLGQGLEFLIYFQGNSAPDKSGLPSDRFSAERTGGSVSTLTIQRTQQEDSAVYLCASSALAGSTDAQYFGPGTRLTVL.

This clonotype was detected only a few times. This chain links TRBV7-8 with TRBJ2-1, with D perhaps matching TRBD2 (5 bases). V lost 1 base and J lost 8, with 9 bases in between. Per the germline V gene, CDR1 is SGHVS and CDR2 is FQNEAQ. The CDR3 has 13 amino acids. The CDR3 spells CASSLELGYEQFF. The DNA of the CDR3 is TGTGCCAGCAGCTTAGAACTAGGTTATGAGCAGTTCTTC.

Concerning this clonotype: Being one base from a much bigger clone, this may be a read error. V usage is TRBV29-1 and J usage is TRBJ1-2; no reliable D call. From germline, CDR1 is SQVTM and CDR2 ANQGSEA. The CDR3 length is 13 residues. V shed 3 bases and J shed 7 bases, with 15 bases lying between them. The CDR3 coding sequence is TGCAGCGTTGATGGAGGAGAGGGTCTTGGCTACACCTTC. Translated, it gives CSVDGGEGLGYTF.

The table lists this clonotype with a few counts. The chain links TRBV27 to TRBJ1-2, with D possibly matching TRBD1 (6 bases). This CDR3 spans 16 amino acids. CDR1 MNHEY and CDR2 SMNVEV come from the germline V gene (reference sequence). Trimming stripped 5 bases from V and 8 bases from J, with 24 bases between. Written as DNA, the CDR3 is TGTGCCAGCAGTCCTCGAGGTTTAGGCAGCCAGGGGGGCTACACCTTC. This sequence encodes CASSPRGLGSQGGYTF.

This clonotype was counted between two and nine times. CDR3 loop: CSAVTSGRYEQYF. CDR3 DNA: TGCAGTGCTGTCACTAGCGGGAGGTACGAGCAGTACTTC. The genes are TRBV20-1 and TRBJ2-7; 12 bases map to TRBD2. Germline CDR1 reads DFQATT; CDR2 reads SNEGSKA (reference sequence). Unmatched junction bases numbered 3, after V lost 5 bases and J lost 4 bases. The CDR3 length is 13 residues.

This clonotype was picked up many times. The V call is TRBV20-1, the J call TRBJ2-1; D possibly corresponds to TRBD2 (6 bases). From germline, CDR1 is DFQATT and CDR2 SNEGSKA (reference sequence). The CDR3 is 11 residues long. With 6 bases removed from V and 5 bases from J, the gap between germline ends came to 8 bases. The CDR3 region is CSAERDNEQFF. For the CDR3, the DNA is TGCAGTGCAGAGCGGGACAATGAGCAGTTCTTC.

This clonotype showed up just a few times. This sequence joins TRBV5-8 and TRBJ1-2, with TRBD1 identical over 8 bases. The germline V gene has CDR1 SGHTS and CDR2 YDEGEE. This CDR3 comprises 16 residues. With 4 bases clipped from V and 1 base from J, the junction kept 9 bases outside the gene matches. The CDR3 loop reads CASSHNRGAHNYGYTF. Written as DNA, the CDR3 is TGTGCCAGCAGCCATAACAGGGGGGCCCATAACTATGGCTACACCTTC.

Many counts were recorded for this clonotype. This rearrangement joins TRBV5-1 to TRBJ2-5; the D is unclear. The V gene lost 4 bases and the J gene lost 9 bases, with 10 bases spanning the gap. This CDR3 has 11 residues. CDR1 and CDR2 (germline): SGHRS, YFSETQ. The CDR3 sequence is CASSSIRAQYF. CDR3 bases: TGCGCCAGCAGCAGTATTAGGGCCCAGTACTTC.

This clonotype was observed at least ten times. Written as DNA, the CDR3 is TGTGCCAGCAGTTACCAGGACAGGCGTAGCAATCAGCCCCAGCATTTT. Amino acid sequence: CASSYQDRRSNQPQHF. The V gene is TRBV6-2 or TRBV6-3, the J gene TRBJ1-5, with 7 bases aligning to TRBD1. The CDR3 is 16 residues long. V lost 2 bases, J lost 0 bases, and 4 bases stayed unmatched. From germline, CDR1 is MNHEY and CDR2 SVGEGT.

The chain recombines TRBV20-1 with TRBJ2-7; D may be TRBD2 (6 bases). CDR1 and CDR2 (germline): DFQATT, SNEGSKA (reference sequence). This CDR3 is built from 15 residues. Trimming removed 3 bases from V and 3 bases from J, with 18 bases in between. The CDR3 loop is CSASDFGLAFYEQYF. CDR3 coding DNA: TGCAGTGCTAGTGATTTTGGGCTAGCGTTCTACGAGCAGTACTTC.

The chain carries TRBV15 and TRBJ2-5; no clear D gene. The germline V and J ends were trimmed by 3 bases and 2 bases, with 13 bases remaining between them. CDR1 and CDR2 from the germline V gene are LNHNV and YYDKDF (reference sequence). The CDR3 spans 15 residues. As DNA, the CDR3 is TGTGCCACCAGCAGGTCAAGGGAATCACAAGAGACCCAGTACTTC. This sequence encodes CATSRSRESQETQYF.

This clonotype came up many times. This chain links TRBV10-2 with TRBJ2-7; TRBD2 aligns across 7 bases. Looked up from germline, CDR1 is WSHSY and CDR2 is SAAADI. Germline trimming cut 0 bases from V and 5 bases from J; bases unmatched to any gene: 7. CDR3 length: 15 residues. CDR3 loop: CASSESGGRAHEQYF. The CDR3 nucleotides read TGCGCCAGCAGTGAGTCGGGCGGGAGAGCCCACGAGCAGTACTTC.

This clonotype has a count of ten or more. This CDR3 is CASSPPENPPSYNEQFF. CDR3 DNA: TGTGCCAGCAGCCCTCCCGAAAATCCTCCCTCCTACAATGAGCAGTTCTTC. The V and J genes are TRBV28 and TRBJ2-1; D remains ambiguous. Germline V gene data show CDR1 as MDHEN and CDR2 as SYDVKM. CDR3 length: 17 residues. The V gene lost 6 bases and the J gene lost 0 bases, with 18 bases spanning the gap.